This T cell receptor beta chain was recovered during a study of blood T cell repertoires in COVID-19. Grouping used clinical history reported by participants in a survey and questionnaire. All recovered Cohort 3 donors got two negative PCRs, got clearance, or saw symptom resolution. Clones were sequenced by immunoSEQ multiplex PCR, and TCRdb holds only the in-frame ones, with some missing. This repertoire shows some 330,000 clones, less than 90% found once; its top ten account for about 5.4%. The receptor's source is a woman between 50 and 59 years old who had recovered from COVID-19. Sequenced sample: PBMCs or T cells enriched from blood (not recorded which).

The CDR3 DNA follows: TGTGCCAGCAGCGTCTCGCCAGCGGGGGACGCTGAGCAGTTCTTC. Translating it yields CASSVSPAGDAEQFF. The chain links TRBV9 to TRBJ2-1, with 8 bases matching TRBD2. The CDR3 runs 15 residues. Germline assignment: CDR1 SGDLS and CDR2 YYNGEE. V trimming: 2 bases; J trimming: 9 bases; junction bases outside the gene matches: 10.